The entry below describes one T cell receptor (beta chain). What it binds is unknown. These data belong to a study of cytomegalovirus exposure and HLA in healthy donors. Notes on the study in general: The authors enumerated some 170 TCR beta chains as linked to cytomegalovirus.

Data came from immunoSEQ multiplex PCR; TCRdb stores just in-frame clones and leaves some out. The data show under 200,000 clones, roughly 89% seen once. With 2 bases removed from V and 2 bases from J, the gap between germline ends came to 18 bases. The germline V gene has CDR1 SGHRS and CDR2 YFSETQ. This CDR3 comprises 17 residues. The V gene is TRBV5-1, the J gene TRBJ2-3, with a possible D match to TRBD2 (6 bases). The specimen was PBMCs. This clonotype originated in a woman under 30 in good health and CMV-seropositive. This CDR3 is CASSFVEGRPYTDTQYF. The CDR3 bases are TGCGCCAGCAGCTTTGTAGAGGGGAGGCCATACACAGATACGCAGTATTTT.